A selection of T cell receptor beta chains follows, all from one sample in a study of OX40 agonist ivuxolimab in advanced cancers. Sequencing was performed with immunoSEQ multiplex PCR; in TCRdb, only in-frame clones are kept and a portion is missing. The data show some 43,000 clones, with just under 90% seen just once and approximately 10% held by the top ten. The sample here was CD4+ or CD8+ T cells sorted from blood, taken in a trial of the OX40 agonist ivuxolimab. The receptors originated from an adult with an advanced solid tumor such as melanoma, head and neck, liver or kidney cancer. The CDR3 runs from the conserved cysteine through the conserved F or W. Fields, in order: D gene, clone size, J gene, V gene, CDR3 DNA, CDR3 protein. D genes are given only for firm matches. The size entry is marked missing in some rows and otherwise reads once, few, many or a size class.

>NA|few|TRBJ1-5|TRBV28
TGTGCCAGCAGTTTATCAGGGTTTCGTAATCAGCCCCAGCATTTT
CASSLSGFRNQPQHF
>NA|NA|TRBJ2-5|TRBV6-5
TGTGCCAGCAGTTACTCGATGGCGGCCCAAGAGACCCAGTACTTC
CASSYSMAAQETQYF
>NA|NA|TRBJ2-7|TRBV29-1
TGCAGCGTTGAAGTAGGAGACCACTACGAGCAGTACTTC
CSVEVGDHYEQYF
>NA|NA|TRBJ2-7|TRBV6-6
TGTGCCAGCACCCACGGGACCTTCTACGAGCAGTACTTC
CASTHGTFYEQYF
>TRBD2|NA|TRBJ2-3|TRBV6-5
TGTGCCAGCAGTTACTCGGGGAGGGTAGATACGCAGTATTTT
CASSYSGRVDTQYF
>NA|NA|TRBJ1-2|TRBV5-6
TGTGCCAGCAGCTTGGGACAATCTTCCTATGGCTACACCTTC
CASSLGQSSYGYTF
>NA|NA|TRBJ2-7|TRBV27
TGTGCCAGCAGTTTTTTTGCGGGCTACGAGCAGTACTTC
CASSFFAGYEQYF
>TRBD2|once|TRBJ2-1|TRBV29-1
TGCAGCGTTGATGGTACTAGCGGGGGGGTCTCCTACAATGAGCAGTTCTTC
CSVDGTSGGVSYNEQFF
>TRBD2|NA|TRBJ2-7|TRBV7-9
TGTGCCAGCAGCTCGGGACTAGCGGCCTCCTACGAGCAGTACTTC
CASSSGLAASYEQYF
>NA|NA|TRBJ1-2|TRBV15
TGTGCCACCAGCAGTAGGACAGAAAACTATGGCTACACCTTC
CATSSRTENYGYTF
>TRBD2|NA|TRBJ2-7|TRBV4-3
TGCGCCAGCAGCCAAGTGCTAGCGGAAGCCTACGAGCAGTACTTC
CASSQVLAEAYEQYF
>NA|NA|TRBJ2-5|TRBV7-9
TGTGCCAGCATCATAGGGGGTGTGGAGACCCAGTACTTC
CASIIGGVETQYF
>NA|NA|TRBJ1-6|TRBV7-3
TGTGCCAGCAGCTTAAGCTCCTATAATTCACCCCTCCACTTT
CASSLSSYNSPLHF
>NA|few|TRBJ1-2|TRBV11-2
TGTGCCAGCAGCTTAGGGGTTGATCGAGGCTACACCTTC
CASSLGVDRGYTF
>NA|NA|TRBJ2-1|TRBV27
TGTGCCAGCAGTTTATGGGACGGTGGTATTTTTTCCAATGAGCAGTTCTTC
CASSLWDGGIFSNEQFF
>NA|NA|TRBJ2-7|TRBV6-4
TGTGCCAGCAGGGCCACAGCTCGTGCCTACGAGCAGTACTTC
CASRATARAYEQYF
>TRBD2|NA|TRBJ2-3|TRBV27
TGTGCCAGCAGTTGGGCTAGCGGGGGCCGCGGGACGCAGTATTTT
CASSWASGGRGTQYF
>TRBD2|NA|TRBJ2-5|TRBV4-1
TGCGCCAGCAGCCCCAGAGAAGCGGGGGAAGAGACCCAGTACTTC
CASSPREAGEETQYF
>NA|NA|TRBJ1-2|TRBV2
TGTGCCAGCAGTGCCTCGGGATATGGCTACACCTTC
CASSASGYGYTF
>TRBD1|once|TRBJ2-1|TRBV9
TGTGCCAGCAGTCCGGGACAGGGGTACAATGAGCAGTTCTTC
CASSPGQGYNEQFF
>NA|NA|TRBJ1-1|TRBV5-4
TGTGCCAGCAGCTTATGGGGGCAGGAGGCTGAAGCTTTCTTT
CASSLWGQEAEAFF
>NA|NA|TRBJ2-3|TRBV9
TGTGCCAGCAGCTCGGCCGGCACAGATACGCAGTATTTT
CASSSAGTDTQYF
>NA|few|TRBJ1-2|TRBV7-9
TGTGCCAGCAGCTTAGTAGGGGAAAACTATGGCTACACCTTC
CASSLVGENYGYTF
>TRBD1|once|TRBJ1-2|TRBV28
TGTGCCAGCAGCAGCAGGGGGCGAGATGGCTACACCTTC
CASSSRGRDGYTF
>NA|once|TRBJ2-2|TRBV6-4
TGTGCCAGCAGACAGGCAAACACCGGGGAGCTGTTTTTT
CASRQANTGELFF
>NA|NA|TRBJ1-2|TRBV19
TGTGCCAGTAGTATAGACCCTCGCCAATTCGACTATGGCTACACCTTC
CASSIDPRQFDYGYTF
>NA|NA|TRBJ1-1|TRBV7-9
TGTGCCAGCAGCTTAGTCGGGAACACTGAAGCTTTCTTT
CASSLVGNTEAFF
>NA|NA|TRBJ1-4|TRBV9
TGTGCCAGCAGCGTCTCCCCCCACCAACTGTTTTTT
CASSVSPHQLFF
>NA|NA|TRBJ2-3|TRBV11-3
TGTGCCAGCTCAAAGGGTGGCACAGATACGCAGTATTTT
CASSKGGTDTQYF
>TRBD1|NA|TRBJ1-4|TRBV19
TGTGCCAGTAGGAAGGGACAGCTTAATGAAAAACTGTTTTTT
CASRKGQLNEKLFF
>NA|NA|TRBJ2-7|TRBV7-2
TGTGCCAGCAGCCCCGACGTCCTCTACGAGCAGTACTTC
CASSPDVLYEQYF
>NA|NA|TRBJ1-1|TRBV4-3
TGCGCCAGCAGCCAAGATGAAGGGACGAACACTGAAGCTTTCTTT
CASSQDEGTNTEAFF
>TRBD1|NA|TRBJ1-2|TRBV12-5
TGTGCTAGTGGTGCGCCGAACCTGCAGGGGGCGGGCTTCCAGAGCTACACCTTC
CASGAPNLQGAGFQSYTF
>TRBD2|once|TRBJ2-7|TRBV15
TGTGCCACCAGCCCTCGCGGGGGGCTTTACGAGCAGTACTTC
CATSPRGGLYEQYF
>NA|NA|TRBJ1-2|TRBV6-5
TGTGCCAGCAGTTACGGGGGTATGGAGGGCTACACCTTC
CASSYGGMEGYTF
>NA|NA|TRBJ1-2|TRBV6-5
TGTGCCAGCAGTTGGGAAGCTAACTATGGCTACACCTTC
CASSWEANYGYTF
>NA|NA|TRBJ2-2|TRBV6-5
TGTGCCAGCAGTTTCGTGGAAGGAACAAACACCGGGGAGCTGTTTTTT
CASSFVEGTNTGELFF
>TRBD1|NA|TRBJ2-7|TRBV13
TGTGCCAGCAGCACTGCCCAATTTCGTTGGGACAGGGCTGCCTACGAGCAGTACTTC
CASSTAQFRWDRAAYEQYF
>NA|NA|TRBJ2-7|TRBV25-1
TGTGCCAGCAGTGACAGGGGATGGGAGCAGTACTTC
CASSDRGWEQYF
>NA|NA|TRBJ1-5|TRBV5-4
TGTGCCAGCAGCTTGATGGGGGCAAGTCAGCCCCAGCATTTT
CASSLMGASQPQHF
>NA|NA|TRBJ1-2|TRBV6-5
TGTGCCAGCAGTTACTCTGAGGACGGTAACTATGGCTACACCTTC
CASSYSEDGNYGYTF
>NA|NA|TRBJ2-2|TRBV27
TGTGCCAGCAGTTTCGCCGGGGAGCTGTTTTTT
CASSFAGELFF
>NA|NA|TRBJ2-1|TRBV19
TGTGCCAGTACCCCATCCCCAACGGCGGGGCCCTACAATGAGCAGTTCTTC
CASTPSPTAGPYNEQFF
>TRBD2|once|TRBJ2-2|TRBV9
TGTGCCAGCAGCGATCCCGGGACTAGCGGACCCACCGGGGAGCTGTTTTTT
CASSDPGTSGPTGELFF
>NA|NA|TRBJ2-7|TRBV29-1
TGCAGCGTTGAAGGTCGGGAGTCCTACGAGCAGTACTTC
CSVEGRESYEQYF
>NA|NA|TRBJ2-1|TRBV11-3
TGTGCCAGCAGCTCCATGGGGGATGAGCAGTTCTTC
CASSSMGDEQFF
>NA|NA|TRBJ2-1|TRBV7-6
TGTGCCAGCAGCTTAAGCGGAAACGAGCAGTTCTTC
CASSLSGNEQFF
>NA|NA|TRBJ2-5|TRBV5-6
TGTGCCAGCAGCTTGAGACGGGGGCGAGAGACCCAGTACTTC
CASSLRRGRETQYF
>TRBD1|NA|TRBJ2-7|TRBV14
TGTGCCAGCAGCCCACGCGTACAGGGGACCGAGCAGTACTTC
CASSPRVQGTEQYF
>TRBD1|NA|TRBJ1-5|TRBV2
TGTGCCAGCAGCGGGGACAGCCATAGCAATCAGCCCCAGCATTTT
CASSGDSHSNQPQHF